This TCR beta chain originates from a study of response to subunit inactivated influenza vaccine (dated by TCRdb to the late 2010s). For the wider study: Deep quantitative profiling of the T cell receptor repertoire was used in the study to follow responses to a trivalent subunit inactivated influenza vaccine. Findings and caveats that apply to the study as a whole: It was suggested by the authors that each seasonal influenza vaccination may recruit only a limited number of new T cells.

This clonotype has a handful of counts. It has no known antigen specificity. No base-level quality is on record; no much larger clone is a single base apart. Library preparation used RT-PCR. The run used an Illumina HiSeq 2500. TCRdb applied fastp at Q25 and MiXCR to the public reads, then kept only in-frame beta chains. CDR3 protein duplicates are merged, each entry listing the most common genes and DNA. This sample is represented by roughly 760,000 distinct CDR3 sequences; 21% of them were singletons. The ten largest clones add up to 10% to 13% of the sample. Unmatched junction bases come to 10, with V trimmed by 5 bases and J by 1 base. The CDR3 starts with the cysteine, ends with the phenylalanine, and has 16 residues. Left in the record is the CDR3 DNA by itself, 48 bases read in frame from the first base. The germline V gene specifies SQVTM as CDR1 and ANQGSEA as CDR2.

The material was PBMCs from blood, obtained 4 to 6 days after vaccination. The TCR originated in a man aged 50-60 years who received an inactivated influenza vaccine. Donor details come from another sample of the same person, matched by shared clones. Recombination connected TRBV29-1 to TRBJ1-2; TRBD1 lines up with 10 middle nucleotides. The bases are TGCAGCGTTTATGACACGACAGGGGGCCTTAACTATGGCTACACCTTC. This is translated as CSVYDTTGGLNYGYTF.